The 10 T cell receptor beta chains below were found in one sample sequenced in a study of cytomegalovirus exposure and HLA in healthy donors. The PCR employed 60 Vbeta primers together with 13 Jbeta primers. Using immunoSEQ multiplex PCR, the repertoire was profiled, and TCRdb retains in-frame clones only, with some absent. The data hold 80,000 to 95,000 clones, with around nine tenths observed a single time. Material for sequencing was PBMCs. Receptors originate from a man aged 25 to 40 in good health and CMV-seropositive.

This clone was observed a handful of times. The chain employs TRBV5-4 and TRBJ2-1; D not resolved. CDR3 size: 15 residues. V gave up 4 bases and J gave up 6 bases, with 17 bases separating them. Germline-derived CDR1 and CDR2 are SGHNT and YYREEE (reference sequence). The CDR3 coding sequence is TGTGCCAGCAGCCTGCCAACACCAATCGTCAATGAGCAGTTCTTC. Protein sequence: CASSLPTPIVNEQFF.

This clone has only one observation. The chain carries TRBV27 and TRBJ2-2, with D perhaps TRBD2 (5 bases). The germline V gene has CDR1 MNHEY and CDR2 SMNVEV (reference sequence). Trimming shortened V by 2 bases and J by 5 bases, and 12 bases separated the two germline ends. The CDR3 is 15 residues long. CDR3 nucleotides: TGTGCCAGCAGTTTAGGTGGGAGCTGGACCGGGGAGCTGTTTTTT. It translates to CASSLGGSWTGELFF.

The V call is TRBV30, the J call TRBJ1-6; D may be TRBD1 (5 bases). The germline V gene encodes CDR1 GTSNPN and CDR2 SVGIG (reference sequence). The CDR3 loop spans 16 amino acids. V lost 0 bases to trimming and J lost 5 bases, with 14 bases between them. CDR3 in DNA: TGTGCCTGGAGTGTATCGGGGGGTCTAGATAATTCACCCCTCCACTTT. It yields the protein CAWSVSGGLDNSPLHF. Combining the CDR3 with reference TRBV30 and TRBJ1-6 gives the whole variable domain SQTIHQWPATLVQPVGSPLSLECTVEGTSNPNLYWYRQAAGRGLQLLFYSVGIGQISSEVPQNLSASRPQDRQFILSSKKLLLSDSGFYLCAWSVSGGLDNSPLHFGNGTRLTVT.

The chain uses TRBV19 and TRBJ2-2; 7 nucleotides line up with TRBD2. The germline V gene has CDR1 LNHDA and CDR2 SQIVND (reference sequence). This CDR3 is built from 16 residues. With V trimmed by 5 bases and J by 0 bases, 6 bases remained unmatched. Written as DNA, the CDR3 is TGTGCCAGTAGTTTCGGGGGGTTACCGAACACCGGGGAGCTGTTTTTT. It is translated as CASSFGGLPNTGELFF.

CDR3 amino acids: CASSSSPTGTGETQYF. DNA for the CDR3: TGCGCCAGCAGCTCATCCCCGACAGGGACGGGAGAGACCCAGTACTTC. The chain uses TRBV5-1 and TRBJ2-5; TRBD1 matches 7 bases. The length of the CDR3 is 16 residues. The V gene's germline CDR1 is SGHRS and CDR2 YFSETQ. The V gene end was trimmed by 3 bases and the J gene end by 4 bases; junction bases not matched to a gene: 12.

This chain uses TRBV5-1 with TRBJ2-3, with D uncertain. CDR1 and CDR2 (germline): SGHRS, YFSETQ. The CDR3 contains 13 residues. Between the trimmed V and J ends, which lost 4 bases and 2 bases, there was a span of 8 bases. The CDR3 coding sequence is TGCGCCAGCAGCGGCGGTGACACAGATACGCAGTATTTT. Encoded protein: CASSGGDTDTQYF.

This clone was seen only a few times. Sequence at one end of the junction differs from germline and may be a read error. V gene TRBV5-4 combines with J gene TRBJ2-7, with 15 bases aligning to TRBD2. Per germline, CDR1 SGHNT and CDR2 YYREEE (reference sequence). This CDR3 has 15 amino acids. CDR3 sequence reads: CASSLQGTSGRPLSF. The CDR3 region has the DNA TGTGCCAGCAGCTTGCAGGGGACTAGCGGGAGGCCCCTCAGCTTC.

V usage is TRBV29-1 and J usage is TRBJ1-4, with TRBD1 as a possible D gene (5 bases). Trimming took 3 bases from V and 8 from J, leaving 13 bases between them. Looked up from germline, CDR1 is SQVTM and CDR2 is ANQGSEA. The CDR3 consists of 13 residues. The CDR3 DNA is TGCAGCGTTGAGGGCCAGGGAATAGAAAAACTGTTTTTT. Protein: CSVEGQGIEKLFF.

The chain employs TRBV19 and TRBJ1-5, with D possibly matching TRBD1 (6 bases). From germline, CDR1 is LNHDA and CDR2 SQIVND (reference sequence). This CDR3 is built from 14 residues. Trimming cost V 6 bases and J 3 bases, with 12 bases left between them. CDR3 sequence (DNA): TGTGCCAGTAGCTCGGGACACCTCAATCAGCCCCAGCATTTT. Translating it yields CASSSGHLNQPQHF.

This chain links TRBV9 with TRBJ1-6, with D perhaps matching TRBD1 (5 bases). The CDR3 totals 15 residues. The V and J ends lost 4 bases and 9 bases respectively, with 17 bases between them. CDR1 and CDR2 (germline): SGDLS, YYNGEE. The CDR3 here is CASSIEGQGGSPLHF. The CDR3 DNA follows: TGTGCCAGCAGCATAGAGGGGCAGGGTGGTTCACCCCTCCACTTT.